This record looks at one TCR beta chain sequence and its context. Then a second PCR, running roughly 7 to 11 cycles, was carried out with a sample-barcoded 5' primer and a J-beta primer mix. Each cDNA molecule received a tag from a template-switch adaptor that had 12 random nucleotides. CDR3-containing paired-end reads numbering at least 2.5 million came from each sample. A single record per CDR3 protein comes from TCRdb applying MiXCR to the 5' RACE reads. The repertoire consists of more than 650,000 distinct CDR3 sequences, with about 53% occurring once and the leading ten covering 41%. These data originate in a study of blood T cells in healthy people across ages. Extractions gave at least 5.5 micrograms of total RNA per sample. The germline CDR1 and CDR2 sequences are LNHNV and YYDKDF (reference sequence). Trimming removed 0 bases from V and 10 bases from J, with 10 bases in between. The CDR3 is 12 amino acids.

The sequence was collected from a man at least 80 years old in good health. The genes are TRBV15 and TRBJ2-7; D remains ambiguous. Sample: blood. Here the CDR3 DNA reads TGTGCCACCAGCAGAGATCGAACGGACCAGTACTTC. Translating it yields CATSRDRTDQYF.